This T cell receptor (beta chain) was captured by sequencing in a study of monozygotic twins with inflammatory bowel disease. TCRdb re-called the 5' RACE reads; every CDR3 protein appears as one record, without DNA. Across approximately 400,000 distinct CDR3 sequences, the top ten clones capture around 2.6% of the sample. In germline, CDR1 is MGHRA, CDR2 YSYEKL. The CDR3 runs 13 residues. This clonotype originated in a human donor with ulcerative colitis or Crohn's disease, or a healthy co-twin of an affected twin (not recorded which). This rearrangement joins TRBV4-1 to TRBJ2-7. Material: blood. The CDR3 spells CASSHPESYEQYF.